The sequence of this T cell receptor (beta chain) was determined in a study of T cell clones after liver transplantation. Overall study context: Graft-donor-reactive sequences were compared with third-party-reactive TCRbeta sequences from pre-transplant mixed lymphocyte reactions. Three of the eight recipients were HCV-positive; the rest had non-autoimmune, non-viral transplant indications.

A note on this clone: What it recognizes is unknown.

General study points: In two subjects, few donor cells limited the measurable donor-reactive repertoire. Small, mixed patient groups and varying post-transplant times limit these conclusions.

The data were produced by immunoSEQ multiplex PCR, yet TCRdb's version contains in-frame clones alone and is incomplete. The sample holds around 51,000 clones, about 90% seen once. Per germline, CDR1 SGHVS and CDR2 FQNEAQ. V was shortened by 2 bases and J by 5 bases, with 12 bases between the two germline ends. The CDR3 consists of 14 residues. Sequenced here: CD8+ T cells from blood, sampled 12 months after liver transplant. The chain carries TRBV7-8 and TRBJ2-5; no clear D. This TCR came from a human patient who received a liver transplant. Some T cells may originate from the graft donor. This chain's CDR3 is CASSLYSVGETQYF. For the CDR3, the DNA is TGTGCCAGCAGCTTATATTCAGTCGGGGAGACCCAGTACTTC.